This is a list of T cell receptor beta chains from one sample in a study of Graves' ophthalmopathy and Graves' hyperthyroidism. TCRdb re-called the multiplex PCR reads through MiXCR, storing one row per CDR3 protein. This table holds around 660,000 distinct CDR3 sequences, just over 40% found once. The sample consisted of peripheral blood. The receptors derive from an adult man with Graves' ophthalmopathy. Both conserved end residues are part of each CDR3. Each record gives: J gene, clone size, D gene, V gene, CDR3 DNA, CDR3 protein. The D gene is left open where the match is weak. A row's size may be missing; if present it is once, few, many or a size class.

TRBJ2-2	many	NA	TRBV20-1	TGCAGTGCTCCGAAAACCGGGGAGCTGTTTTTT	CSAPKTGELFF
TRBJ2-7	NA	NA	TRBV10-3	TGTGCCATCAGTGAGTCAGGGTACTACGAGCAGTACTTC	CAISESGYYEQYF
TRBJ1-2	many	NA	TRBV10-3	TGTGCCATCAGGCCTCCGACAGACAACTATGGCTACACCTTC	CAIRPPTDNYGYTF
TRBJ1-2	many	NA	TRBV15	TGTGCCACCAGCGGAAGCCCCCGCTTGGGCTACACCTTC	CATSGSPRLGYTF
TRBJ1-1	many	NA	TRBV5-1	TGCGCCAGCAGCTGGAGTGGACAAGACACTGAAGCTTTCTTT	CASSWSGQDTEAFF
TRBJ2-7	NA	TRBD2	TRBV10-3	TGTGCCAGTGCTAGCGGCCTTCCCTACGAGCAGTACTTC	CASASGLPYEQYF
TRBJ2-1	NA	NA	TRBV4-2	TGTGCCAGCAGCCCGGGACGTGGGACGTCCTACAATGAGCAGTTCTTC	CASSPGRGTSYNEQFF
TRBJ2-5	many	NA	TRBV20-1	TGCAGTGCTTGGGCCCACGGAACCCAAGAGACCCAGTACTTC	CSAWAHGTQETQYF
TRBJ2-7	many	NA	TRBV5-1	TGCGCCAGCAGCCCGCCGGGGGAGTACGAGCAGTACTTC	CASSPPGEYEQYF
TRBJ2-7	NA	TRBD2	TRBV7-9	TGTGCCAGCACCGCGGGGACTAACGAGCAGTACTTC	CASTAGTNEQYF
TRBJ2-1	NA	NA	TRBV24-1	TGTGCCACCAGTGATTCCACAGGGTTTTGGGAGCAGTTCTTC	CATSDSTGFWEQFF
TRBJ2-7	NA	TRBD1	TRBV10-3	TGTGCCATCAGTGTAGGGGGCGAGGGGCTGGAGCAGTACTTC	CAISVGGEGLEQYF
TRBJ2-2	few	TRBD1	TRBV12-3/TRBV12-4	TGTGCTAGTGGCCCCATAAACAGGGGCACCGGGGAGCTGTTTTTT	CASGPINRGTGELFF
TRBJ2-7	many	TRBD1	TRBV29-1	TGCAGCGTAGCCCTGGGGTGGGACAGGGGTTACGAGCAGTACTTC	CSVALGWDRGYEQYF
TRBJ1-2	many	TRBD1	TRBV7-2	TGTGCCAGCAGCGGGACAGGGGGTGTCGTTGAGGATGGCTACACCTTC	CASSGTGGVVEDGYTF
TRBJ2-5	NA	NA	TRBV5-6	NA	CASSIYLCSVGLAGGQETQYF
TRBJ1-1	many	NA	TRBV27	TGTGCCAGCAGTCCCTTACTGAGCACTGAAGCTTTCTTT	CASSPLLSTEAFF
TRBJ2-3	many	TRBD1	TRBV10-3	TGTGCCATCAGTGGGGACAGATCCACAGATACGCAGTATTTT	CAISGDRSTDTQYF
TRBJ2-2	NA	NA	TRBV10-3	TGTGCCAGCAGGCAAGAAGGGGGAGCGAACACCGGGGAGCTGTTTTTT	CASRQEGGANTGELFF
TRBJ2-7	once	NA	TRBV7-2	TGCGCCAGCAGCCAGGGACAATCAGTTGGTTCCTGGTACTTC	CASSQGQSVGSWYF
TRBJ1-6	NA	TRBD1	TRBV10-3	TGTGCCATCAGTGAGTCCAGGGGGAATTCACCCCTCCACTTT	CAISESRGNSPLHF
TRBJ2-2	few	NA	TRBV10-3	TGTGCCAGCAGTGAACAGACAGCCTACACCGGGGAGCTGTTTTTT	CASSEQTAYTGELFF
TRBJ2-6	few	NA	TRBV3-1	TGTGCCAGCAGTAGGACGCACAACTCTGGGGCCAACGTCCTGACTTTC	CASSRTHNSGANVLTF
TRBJ1-2	few	NA	TRBV27	TGTGCCAGCGCTGGCAACAGGGCTCATGGCTACACCTTC	CASAGNRAHGYTF